This T cell receptor beta chain was recovered during a study of T cells in Graves' hyperthyroidism and ophthalmopathy. Ophthalmopathy cases met thresholds of Clinical Activity Score at least 3, NOSPECS grade at least 4 and duration under 3 months. Broader study findings: Ophthalmopathy and stable hyperthyroidism were told apart by a 13 V-J model.

After removal of 1 base from V and 2 bases from J, the junction contained 8 bases not matched to a gene. The V gene's germline CDR1 is SNHLY and CDR2 FYNNEI. This CDR3 has 17 residues. Amplified regions were TCR beta CDR3 sequences from RNA transcripts. With the HTBI primer set, the TCR CDR3 went through a first round of RT-PCR. From the multiplex PCR reads, TCRdb called clonotypes with MiXCR, one entry per CDR3 protein. The sample lists roughly 350,000 distinct CDR3 sequences; about an eighth were seen once. As for this clonotype: Its cognate antigen is unknown.

This TCR was recovered from a middle-aged woman with Graves' ophthalmopathy. The chain carries TRBV2 and TRBJ2-7, with 10 bases identical to TRBD2. The specimen was blood. CDR3 amino acids: CASSEEASGGSTYEQYF. In DNA form, the CDR3 reads TGTGCCAGCAGTGAAGAGGCTAGCGGGGGATCCACCTACGAGCAGTACTTC. Full variable domain (rest looked up from reference TRBV2 and TRBJ2-7): EPEVTQTPSHQVTQMGQEVILRCVPISNHLYFYWYRQILGQKVEFLVSFYNNEISEKSEIFDDQFSVERPDGSNFTLKIRSTKLEDSAMYFCASSEEASGGSTYEQYFGPGTRLTVT.